The 29 T cell receptor beta chains below come from one sample, sequenced in a study of T cells in Graves' hyperthyroidism and ophthalmopathy. Amplification of TCR beta CDR3 regions used RNA as the template. HTBI primers were the set used in a first-round RT-PCR of the TCR CDR3. MiXCR, applied by TCRdb to the multiplex PCR reads, yields one record per CDR3 protein. The table records nearly 600,000 distinct CDR3 sequences, about 14% of them present only once. Material for sequencing was blood. These receptors were collected from a woman in her twenties or thirties with Graves' hyperthyroidism that later progressed to Graves' ophthalmopathy.

The rearrangement uses TRBV20-1 and TRBJ2-5; 9 bases align to TRBD1. Germline values: CDR1 DFQATT, CDR2 SNEGSKA (reference sequence). This CDR3 spans 15 amino acids. V dropped 2 bases and J dropped 4; count of bases not matched to a gene: 8. The CDR3 loop is CSARSLGQGRETQYF. CDR3 in DNA: TGCAGTGCTAGATCCTTGGGACAGGGTCGAGAGACCCAGTACTTC.

This clonotype came up a few times. The V gene is TRBV3-1, the J gene TRBJ1-3; 7 nucleotides line up with TRBD1. V shed 3 bases, J shed 6 bases, and the junction held 5 bases outside the gene matches. The CDR3 covers 14 residues. Per germline, CDR1 LGHDT and CDR2 YNNKEL (reference sequence). The CDR3 here is CASSHRDSSNTIYF. DNA of the CDR3: TGTGCCAGCAGCCATCGGGACAGCTCAAACACCATATATTTT.

This clonotype was found many times. The V call is TRBV2, the J call TRBJ2-7; 12 bases match TRBD2. Trimming cost V 6 bases and J 5 bases; bases outside gene matches: 5. The CDR3 covers 14 residues. Per the germline V gene, CDR1 is SNHLY and CDR2 is FYNNEI. The CDR3 sequence: CASRRLAGDHEQYF. The CDR3 DNA follows: TGTGCCAGCAGAAGACTAGCGGGAGACCACGAGCAGTACTTC.

This sequence joins TRBV12-5 and TRBJ2-1, with D uncertain. There are 11 residues in the CDR3. Between the trimmed V and J ends, which lost 6 bases and 13 bases, there was a span of 13 bases. Germline lookup yields CDR1 LGHNT and CDR2 FRNRAP. The CDR3 sequence: CASGTLAGQFF. Written as DNA, the CDR3 is TGTGCTAGTGGCACCCTCGCAGGCCAGTTCTTC.

The table lists this clonotype with a few counts. One base away lies a much larger clone, so this may be a sequencing read error. CDR3 amino acids: CASSSWTRKEGRYEQYF. In DNA, the CDR3 is TGTGCCAGTAGTTCATGGACAAGGAAGGAAGGACGCTACGAGCAGTACTTC. V is TRBV19 and J is TRBJ2-7, with D possibly matching TRBD1 (5 bases). The CDR3 extends over 17 amino acids. Germline CDR1 LNHDA, CDR2 SQIVND (reference sequence). Trimming pared 5 bases from V and 3 bases from J, leaving 23 bases between. Drawing the rest from reference TRBV19 and TRBJ2-7, the complete variable domain is DGGITQSPKYLFRKEGQNVTLSCEQNLNHDAMYWYRQDPGQGLRLIYYSQIVNDFQKGDIAEGYSVSREKKESFPLTVTSAQKNPTAFYLCASSSWTRKEGRYEQYFGPGTRLTVT.

In this sample, this clonotype turned up many times. The CDR3 region has the DNA TGTGCCAGCAGCCCCCGACTAGCGGGAGGGCAAGAGACCCAGTACTTC. This codes for CASSPRLAGGQETQYF. This chain connects TRBV3-1 to TRBJ2-5, with 14 bases fitting TRBD2. The germline gives CDR1 LGHDT, CDR2 YNNKEL (reference sequence). The CDR3 is 16 amino acids. V dropped 4 bases and J dropped 2; count of bases not matched to a gene: 3.

This clonotype turned up a few times. The V call is TRBV19, the J call TRBJ1-5, with unresolved D. The V gene's germline CDR1 is LNHDA and CDR2 SQIVND (reference sequence). Trimming removed 1 base at V and 3 bases at J, with 10 bases between. This CDR3 comprises 15 residues. CDR3 DNA: TGTGCCAGTAGTATAGCGGGGATGAACAATCAGCCCCAGCATTTT. The encoded protein is CASSIAGMNNQPQHF.

At least ten counts were recorded for this clonotype. This sequence joins TRBV4-2 and TRBJ2-5; possible D gene TRBD1, 5 bases. V was trimmed by 0 bases and J by 3 bases, leaving 8 bases between them. The germline V gene has CDR1 LGHNA and CDR2 YNFKEQ. The CDR3 length is 14 residues. The CDR3 spells CASSQDGREETQYF. The CDR3 region has the DNA TGTGCCAGCAGCCAAGATGGCAGGGAAGAGACCCAGTACTTC.

The sample holds many counts of this clonotype. The chain combines TRBV19 with TRBJ2-7; D is perhaps TRBD2 (6 bases). CDR1 and CDR2 from the germline V gene are LNHDA and SQIVND (reference sequence). Trimming cost V 3 bases and J 4 bases, with 13 bases left between them. This CDR3 is 14 amino acids long. The CDR3 bases are TGTGCCAGTAGTATTGCGTTCGCGGGATACGAGCAGTACTTC. As protein: CASSIAFAGYEQYF. Based on the CDR3 plus reference TRBV19 and TRBJ2-7, the full variable domain is DGGITQSPKYLFRKEGQNVTLSCEQNLNHDAMYWYRQDPGQGLRLIYYSQIVNDFQKGDIAEGYSVSREKKESFPLTVTSAQKNPTAFYLCASSIAFAGYEQYFGPGTRLTVT.

At least ten counts were recorded for this clonotype. The chain recombines TRBV7-3 with TRBJ2-7, with TRBD2 matching 9 bases. The germline gives CDR1 SGHTA, CDR2 FQGTGA. Trimming took 5 bases from V and 2 from J; bases not matched to a gene: 7. CDR3 size: 15 residues. In DNA, the CDR3 is TGTGCCAGCAGCCTACAAGGCGGGGGGGCCTACGAGCAGTACTTC. Translation gives CASSLQGGGAYEQYF. The whole variable domain, filled in from reference TRBV7-3 and TRBJ2-7, reads GAGVSQTPSNKVTEKGKYVELRCDPISGHTALYWYRQSLGQGPEFLIYFQGTGAADDSGLPNDRFFAVRPEGSVSTLKIQRTERGDSAVYLCASSLQGGGAYEQYFGPGTRLTVT.

This clonotype was observed at least ten times. The rearrangement joins TRBV27 to TRBJ2-3, with unresolved D. CDR3 size: 14 residues. V lost 9 bases and J lost 1, with 14 bases in between. Germline V gene sequence: CDR1 MNHEY, CDR2 SMNVEV (reference sequence). CDR3 sequence reads: CASRSGLGTDTQYF. The CDR3 DNA reads as TGTGCCAGTCGATCCGGGCTCGGCACAGATACGCAGTATTTT.

In this sample, this clonotype turned up many times. J is TRBJ2-1 and V is TRBV12-3 or TRBV12-4; the match to TRBD1 covers 11 bases. V shed 7 bases, J shed 5 bases, and the junction held 7 bases outside the gene matches. The CDR3 sequence is 15 residues long. CDR3 protein: CASTKWGQGDNEQFF. In nucleotides, the CDR3 is TGTGCCAGCACAAAATGGGGACAGGGGGACAATGAGCAGTTCTTC.

This clonotype was seen a few times. The gene calls are TRBV13 and TRBJ2-1, with 10 bases aligning to TRBD2. CDR1 PRHDT and CDR2 FYEKMQ come from the germline V gene (reference sequence). V lost 10 bases and J lost 4; bases outside the gene matches: 4. This CDR3 has 13 amino acids. CDR3 region: CATGLADYNEQFF. CDR3 coding DNA: TGTGCCACCGGACTAGCGGATTACAATGAGCAGTTCTTC.

Only a few counts were recorded for this clonotype. The chain uses TRBV3-1 and TRBJ1-1; D is ambiguous. Trimming took off 6 bases at V and 6 bases at J, with 14 bases between the two ends. The germline V gene encodes CDR1 LGHDT and CDR2 YNNKEL (reference sequence). This CDR3 is 13 amino acids long. The CDR3, as DNA: TGTGCCAGCAGACCTACACCCGAGGCTGAAGCTTTCTTT. The encoded protein is CASRPTPEAEAFF.

This clonotype was detected a few times. J is TRBJ2-7 and V is TRBV12-3 or TRBV12-4; D is unclear. Trimming removed 3 bases at V and 5 bases at J, with 11 bases between. The CDR3 contains 13 residues. The DNA of the CDR3 is TGTGCCAGCAGTTTTGGAGCCATTAACGAGCAGTACTTC. Its translation: CASSFGAINEQYF.

This clonotype has at least ten counts. The chain joins TRBV5-6 to TRBJ1-6; 8 bases fit TRBD1. The V gene end was trimmed by 4 bases and the J gene end by 9 bases; junction bases not matched to a gene: 9. The CDR3 extends over 15 amino acids. Germline V gives CDR1 SGHDT, CDR2 YYEEEE. The CDR3 DNA reads as TGTGCCAGCAGCCCGTCACGCACAGGGGGTTCACCCCTCCACTTT. Translated: CASSPSRTGGSPLHF.

This clonotype was picked up many times. The chain joins TRBV18 to TRBJ1-5; D is unclear. The CDR3 runs 15 residues. The V gene lost 3 bases and the J gene lost 0 bases, with 9 bases spanning the gap. Per germline, CDR1 KGHSH and CDR2 LQKENI. The DNA for the CDR3 is TGTGCCAGCTCACCGGCTTCCTATAGCAATCAGCCCCAGCATTTT. This encodes CASSPASYSNQPQHF.

Many counts were recorded for this clonotype. CDR3 loop: CAISESGREQPQHF. CDR3 nucleotides: TGTGCCATCAGTGAGTCGGGGAGGGAACAGCCCCAGCATTTT. The chain joins TRBV10-3 to TRBJ1-5; D not certain. V was trimmed by 0 bases and J by 7 bases, leaving 10 bases between them. The CDR3 consists of 14 residues. CDR1 and CDR2 from the germline V gene are ENHRY and SYGVKD.

Comment on this clonotype: The germline gene is not matched at one end of the junction; a read error may be the cause. The chain recombines TRBV4-2 with TRBJ2-4, with 8 bases lining up with TRBD2. The CDR3 loop spans 20 amino acids. Germline V gene sequence: CDR1 LGHNA, CDR2 YNFKEQ. CDR3 sequence reads: CASGQGRAVSGIPVMNIQYF. The CDR3 nucleotides are TGTGCCAGCGGCCAAGGTAGGGCGGTTAGCGGGATTCCCGTGATGAACATTCAGTACTTC.

This clonotype was picked up many times. V usage is TRBV25-1 and J usage is TRBJ2-7, with 9 bases that match TRBD1. CDR1 is MGHDK and CDR2 is SYGVNS in the germline V gene. This CDR3 region has 15 residues. After removal of 4 bases from V and 5 bases from J, the junction contained 9 bases not matched to a gene. This chain's CDR3 is CASSASGTGSHEQYF. For the CDR3, the DNA is TGTGCCAGCAGTGCCTCCGGGACAGGGTCTCACGAGCAGTACTTC.

Only a few counts were recorded for this clonotype. V is TRBV24-1 and J is TRBJ2-6; D remains unclear. Trimming took off 1 base at V and 0 bases at J, with 9 bases between the two ends. Germline loops: CDR1 KGHDR, CDR2 SFDVKD. The CDR3 covers 17 residues. The CDR3 DNA follows: TGTGCCACCAGTGATTTTGGCAGCAGCTCTGGGGCCAACGTCCTGACTTTC. Translated: CATSDFGSSSGANVLTF.

Concerning this clonotype: A much larger clone differs from this one at a single base, so this may be a read error. The chain has TRBV11-2 and TRBJ2-7; 8 positions match TRBD1. V was clipped by 7 bases and J by 5 bases; unmatched bases: 10. CDR1 and CDR2 from the germline V gene are SGHAT and FQNNGV. This CDR3 is built from 14 residues. The CDR3 bases are TGTGCCAGCAACTTGGCAGGGGGCTGGAACGAGCAGTACTTC. It encodes CASNLAGGWNEQYF.

This clonotype was recorded at least ten times. The gene calls are TRBV27 and TRBJ1-5, with 11 bases identical to TRBD1. This CDR3 region has 15 residues. V was pared by 2 bases and J by 6 bases, with 3 bases of the junction left unmatched. Germline V gene data show CDR1 as MNHEY and CDR2 as SMNVEV (reference sequence). The CDR3 reads CASSLGTGGRQPQHF. In nucleotides, the CDR3 is TGTGCCAGCAGTTTAGGGACAGGGGGACGTCAGCCCCAGCATTTT.

This clonotype was recorded many times. V and J are TRBV6-5 and TRBJ1-1; D remains unclear. The CDR3 runs 15 residues. Trimming removed 1 base from V and 3 bases from J, with 12 bases in between. CDR1 and CDR2 from the germline V gene are MNHEY and SVGAGI. CDR3 nucleotide sequence: TGTGCCAGCAGTTACTTAGATCCTCTGGACACTGAAGCTTTCTTT. Translating gives CASSYLDPLDTEAFF.

This clonotype was detected many times. The chain carries TRBV6-2 or TRBV6-3 and TRBJ2-7; 13 nucleotides match TRBD2. There are 16 residues in the CDR3. V gave up 5 bases and J gave up 5 bases; unmatched junction bases: 9. Germline CDR1 MNHEY, CDR2 SVGEGT. As DNA, the CDR3 is TGTGCCAGCAGTCAACCGCCCGGGACTAGCGGGAACGAGCAGTACTTC. This codes for CASSQPPGTSGNEQYF.

This clonotype was seen ten or more times. The chain uses TRBV3-1 and TRBJ2-1; maybe TRBD2 (5 bases). Germline V gene sequence: CDR1 LGHDT, CDR2 YNNKEL (reference sequence). Trimming took off 3 bases at V and 9 bases at J, with 9 bases between the two ends. The CDR3 consists of 12 residues. The CDR3 sequence: CASSQRVGEQFF. CDR3 sequence (DNA): TGTGCCAGCAGCCAGAGGGTGGGTGAGCAGTTCTTC.

The table lists this clonotype with many counts. This chain uses TRBV28 with TRBJ2-7; the match to TRBD2 covers 7 bases. The V and J ends lost 2 bases and 3 bases, in that order; junction bases with no gene match: 7. In germline, CDR1 is MDHEN, CDR2 SYDVKM. This CDR3 comprises 15 residues. In DNA, the CDR3 is TGTGCCAGCAGTTTAGCGAGGGACTACTACTACGAGCAGTACTTC. It encodes CASSLARDYYYEQYF.

With respect to this clonotype: The junction shows a germline mismatch at one end, possibly a read error. This rearrangement joins TRBV6-1 to TRBJ2-1, with D tentatively TRBD2 (6 bases). The CDR3 contains 17 residues. Germline CDR1 is MNHNS and CDR2 is SASEGT. The CDR3 is CASSQDGGLALSNEQFF. As DNA, the CDR3 is TGCGCCAGCAGCCAAGACGGAGGCCTAGCGCTCTCCAATGAGCAGTTCTTC.

This clonotype was found many times. CDR3 in amino acids: CAWSDLGYGYTF. Written as DNA, the CDR3 is TGTGCCTGGAGTGATCTTGGATATGGCTACACCTTC. The rearrangement links TRBV30 to TRBJ1-2; D is uncertain. The length of the CDR3 is 12 residues. The V gene lost 1 base and the J gene lost 5 bases, with 8 bases spanning the gap. CDR1 is GTSNPN, CDR2 SVGIG, per germline (reference sequence).